The 27 T cell receptor beta chains given below trace back to one sample, sequenced in a study of T cell changes during pregnancy in multiple sclerosis. The data were produced by immunoSEQ multiplex PCR, yet TCRdb's version contains in-frame clones alone and is incomplete. The data show about 23,000 clones, under 90% seen once. Here the sequenced sample was CD8+ T cells from peripheral blood mononuclear cells, taken before pregnancy. The receptors originated from a female donor with multiple sclerosis, enrolled in a pregnancy study.

This rearrangement joins TRBV11-2 to TRBJ2-6, with D possibly being TRBD1 (6 bases). The V and J ends lost 1 base and 1 base respectively, with 14 bases between them. The CDR3 consists of 18 residues. Germline-derived CDR1 and CDR2 are SGHAT and FQNNGV. The CDR3 is CASSLVVQGSSGANVLTF. The CDR3 DNA follows: TGTGCCAGCAGCTTAGTGGTACAGGGTTCATCTGGGGCCAACGTCCTGACTTTC.

V and J are TRBV27 and TRBJ2-2; TRBD2 agrees at 9 bases. This CDR3 is 16 amino acids long. CDR1 MNHEY and CDR2 SMNVEV come from the germline V gene (reference sequence). J was trimmed by 7 bases and V by 4 bases; bases with no gene match: 10. CDR3 residues: CASSSGASGMIGELFF. The CDR3 region has the DNA TGTGCCAGCAGTTCTGGGGCTAGCGGGATGATCGGGGAGCTGTTTTTT.

The chain joins TRBV2 to TRBJ2-2; D is possibly TRBD2 (5 bases). Germline V gene sequence: CDR1 SNHLY, CDR2 FYNNEI. V was clipped by 9 bases and J by 0 bases, with 8 bases between them. The length of the CDR3 is 13 residues. CDR3 residues: CARRAANTGELFF. DNA for the CDR3: TGTGCCAGGAGAGCGGCGAACACCGGGGAGCTGTTTTTT.

This clone was detected only a few times. The J gene is TRBJ2-4, the V gene TRBV25-1; 9 nucleotides agree with TRBD2. Germline CDR1 is MGHDK and CDR2 is SYGVNS. The CDR3 sequence is 14 residues long. Unmatched junction bases numbered 7, after V lost 5 bases and J lost 8 bases. CDR3 bases: TGTGCCAGCAGTCCTGGCGGGAGGGGGGACATTCAGTACTTC. This encodes CASSPGGRGDIQYF.

This sequence joins TRBV6-5 and TRBJ1-1; TRBD1 might be the D (5 bases). Looked up from germline, CDR1 is MNHEY and CDR2 is SVGAGI. This CDR3 comprises 15 residues. Trimming took 2 bases from V and 0 from J, leaving 10 bases between them. The CDR3 sequence: CASSYERGMNTEAFF. In DNA, the CDR3 is TGTGCCAGCAGTTACGAAAGGGGTATGAACACTGAAGCTTTCTTT.

Here the CDR3 reads CASSIASTGELFF. The CDR3 region has the DNA TGTGCCAGTAGTATAGCTAGCACCGGGGAGCTGTTTTTT. This chain links TRBV19 with TRBJ2-2; D is undetermined. The CDR3 extends over 13 amino acids. V was shortened by 1 base and J by 4 bases, with 4 bases between the two germline ends. Germline assignment: CDR1 LNHDA and CDR2 SQIVND (reference sequence).

The chain has TRBV6-5 and TRBJ2-7; TRBD1 might be the D (6 bases). The CDR3 contains 16 residues. Trimming removed 0 bases at V and 3 bases at J, with 15 bases between. From germline, CDR1 is MNHEY and CDR2 SVGAGI. CDR3 loop: CASSYSTGYRFYEQYF. As DNA, the CDR3 is TGTGCCAGCAGTTACTCGACAGGCTACAGGTTCTACGAGCAGTACTTC.

This chain links TRBV10-3 with TRBJ2-2; tentatively, D is TRBD1 (5 bases). Trimming removed 2 bases at V and 4 bases at J, with 11 bases between. Germline CDR1 ENHRY, CDR2 SYGVKD. This CDR3 contains 15 residues. In nucleotides, the CDR3 is TGTGCCATCAGTGAGCCCGCTGGGGCCACCGGGGAGCTGTTTTTT. It specifies CAISEPAGATGELFF.

The V and J genes are TRBV1 and TRBJ2-1; the D call of TRBD2 is as the table states it, not checked on the DNA. TRBV1 is a pseudogene. CDR3 length: 12 residues. The CDR3 DNA follows: TGCACCAGCAGCCAAGTTTTAGCGGGAGGATTCTTC. Protein: CTSSQVLAGGFF.

The chain joins TRBV2 to TRBJ2-7; 7 bases line up with TRBD1. Germline loops: CDR1 SNHLY, CDR2 FYNNEI. The trim removed 5 bases at V and 3 bases at J, leaving 10 bases unmatched. The CDR3 covers 15 residues. DNA of the CDR3: TGTGCCAGCAGTACCCCTAGGGGGCAAAGCTACGAGCAGTACTTC. Its protein product is CASSTPRGQSYEQYF.

A note on this clone: At one of its ends the junction is not consistent with the germline gene, which may arise from a read error. The V gene is TRBV7-2, the J gene TRBJ2-7, with 14 bases aligning to TRBD2. The CDR3 covers 18 residues. Germline V lookup: CDR1 SGHTA, CDR2 FQGNSA. For the CDR3, the DNA is TGTGCCAGCAGCTTAGTTGGACTAGCGGGAGGAATTACCTACGGGCAGTACTTC. Translated, it gives CASSLVGLAGGITYGQYF.

The chain links TRBV2 to TRBJ2-7; 10 nucleotides line up with TRBD1. Looked up from germline, CDR1 is SNHLY and CDR2 is FYNNEI. After removal of 6 bases from V and 7 bases from J, the junction contained 9 bases not matched to a gene. The CDR3 has 14 residues. The chain's CDR3 is CASSVGQGREEQYF. CDR3 sequence (DNA): TGTGCCAGCAGCGTGGGACAGGGGCGTGAAGAGCAGTACTTC.

The J gene is TRBJ1-2, the V gene TRBV29-1, with 8 bases aligning to TRBD1. Losses at the gene ends were 6 bases for V and 7 bases for J; bases not matched to a gene: 7. This CDR3 has 12 residues. Germline CDR1 and CDR2: SQVTM and ANQGSEA. The CDR3 DNA follows: TGCAGCGTGGACGGACAGGGCGGTGGCTACACCTTC. Encoded protein: CSVDGQGGGYTF.

This clone was observed a handful of times. The chain has TRBV6-6 and TRBJ2-1, with 7 bases fitting TRBD2. The CDR3 covers 11 residues. CDR1 and CDR2 from the germline V gene are MNHNY and SVGAGI (reference sequence). J was trimmed by 12 bases and V by 2 bases; bases with no gene match: 1. Here the CDR3 reads CASSYTGGQFF. In DNA form, the CDR3 reads TGTGCCAGCAGTTACACGGGGGGGCAGTTCTTC.

The J gene is TRBJ1-2, the V gene TRBV28; no definite D call. Germline V gives CDR1 MDHEN, CDR2 SYDVKM. The CDR3 has 15 amino acids. V was clipped by 6 bases and J by 0 bases, with 14 bases between them. This chain's CDR3 is CASRSVGSANYGYTF. CDR3 in DNA: TGTGCCAGCAGATCGGTCGGGAGTGCTAACTATGGCTACACCTTC.

The rearrangement uses TRBV5-1 and TRBJ2-1; 11 positions match TRBD2. This CDR3 comprises 15 residues. Losses at the gene ends were 4 bases for V and 3 bases for J; bases not matched to a gene: 3. Germline V lookup: CDR1 SGHRS, CDR2 YFSETQ. This CDR3 reads CASSPGLADYNEQFF. The CDR3 region has the DNA TGCGCCAGCAGCCCGGGACTAGCGGACTACAATGAGCAGTTCTTC.

The J gene is TRBJ1-4, the V gene TRBV27; D is undetermined. CDR1 and CDR2 (germline): MNHEY, SMNVEV (reference sequence). V lost 6 bases and J lost 4, with 18 bases in between. The CDR3 is 16 residues long. In nucleotides, the CDR3 is TGTGCCAGCAGCGAAACCCCAAGACGGAGTAATGAAAAACTGTTTTTT. Protein product: CASSETPRRSNEKLFF.

This rearrangement joins TRBV7-7 to TRBJ2-2; TRBD2 agrees at 13 bases. This CDR3 has 13 residues. The germline gives CDR1 SSHAT, CDR2 FNYEAQ (reference sequence). For the CDR3, the DNA is TGTGCTAGCGGGACTAGCGGGGCCGGGGAGCTGTTTTTT. This sequence encodes CASGTSGAGELFF.

The rearrangement uses TRBV19 and TRBJ1-2, with D perhaps TRBD1 (6 bases). V was cut by 1 base and J by 3 bases, with 21 bases left in between. This CDR3 region has 18 residues. Per germline, CDR1 LNHDA and CDR2 SQIVND (reference sequence). This CDR3 reads CASSIAQGPPYRYYGYTF. Here the CDR3 DNA reads TGTGCCAGTAGTATAGCACAGGGTCCTCCTTACCGCTACTATGGCTACACCTTC.

The count of this clone is one. V usage is TRBV5-6 and J usage is TRBJ1-2, with a tentative D call TRBD1 (6 bases). Deletions cut 1 base from V and 3 bases from J, with 10 bases between. The CDR3 consists of 14 residues. CDR1 is SGHDT, CDR2 YYEEEE, per germline. CDR3 in amino acids: CASSLNRADYGYTF. DNA for the CDR3: TGTGCCAGCAGCTTGAACAGGGCTGACTATGGCTACACCTTC.

V is TRBV11-2 and J is TRBJ2-7; the match to TRBD1 covers 10 bases. Germline V gene data show CDR1 as SGHAT and CDR2 as FQNNGV. V was pared by 1 base and J by 1 base, with 1 base of the junction left unmatched. The CDR3 consists of 15 residues. The CDR3 spells CASSLGTGGSYEQYF. CDR3 nucleotides: TGTGCCAGCAGCTTAGGGACAGGGGGATCCTACGAGCAGTACTTC.

The rearrangement joins TRBV4-1 to TRBJ2-1; D is perhaps TRBD2 (6 bases). V lost 7 bases and J lost 8, with 18 bases in between. The CDR3 spans 14 residues. CDR1 and CDR2 from the germline V gene are MGHRA and YSYEKL. The CDR3 DNA follows: TGCGCCAGCACCGGACTGGACTCGGGGGATGAGCAGTTCTTC. This codes for CASTGLDSGDEQFF.

The CDR3 region is CASSPSGAGGRQFF. CDR3 sequence (DNA): TGTGCCAGCAGCCCAAGTGGGGCGGGAGGGCGTCAGTTCTTC. The chain has TRBV7-9 and TRBJ2-1, with TRBD2 identical over 9 bases. V lost 5 bases and J lost 13; bases outside the gene matches: 12. Germline assignment: CDR1 SEHNR and CDR2 FQNEAQ (reference sequence). The CDR3 totals 14 residues.

The rearrangement uses TRBV5-8 and TRBJ2-7, with 8 bases aligning to TRBD1. Germline CDR1 is SGHTS and CDR2 is YDEGEE. The V and J ends lost 1 base and 5 bases, in that order; junction bases with no gene match: 5. The CDR3 has 14 residues. The CDR3 region has the DNA TGTGCCAGCAGCTTGCAACAGGGGGTCCACGAGCAGTACTTC. Protein: CASSLQQGVHEQYF.

V is TRBV4-3 and J is TRBJ2-1; 10 bases fit TRBD2. V dropped 0 bases and J dropped 8; count of bases not matched to a gene: 7. There are 16 residues in the CDR3. The V gene's germline CDR1 is LGHNA and CDR2 YSLEER. This CDR3 is CASSQDLAGVIDEQFF. The CDR3 nucleotides are TGCGCCAGCAGCCAAGATCTAGCGGGGGTTATAGATGAGCAGTTCTTC.

The rearrangement links TRBV4-2 to TRBJ2-1, with 9 bases aligning to TRBD2. V was pared by 4 bases and J by 7 bases, with 23 bases of the junction left unmatched. There are 20 residues in the CDR3. CDR1 is LGHNA and CDR2 is YNFKEQ in the germline V gene. The CDR3 spells CASSPLGGNGLAGVENEQFF. The CDR3 DNA sequence: TGTGCCAGCAGCCCCCTCGGGGGGAACGGATTAGCGGGAGTCGAAAATGAGCAGTTCTTC.

The chain employs TRBV5-6 and TRBJ2-3; the match to TRBD1 covers 9 bases. J was trimmed by 2 bases and V by 4 bases; bases with no gene match: 11. Germline V gives CDR1 SGHDT, CDR2 YYEEEE. The CDR3 sequence is 17 residues long. CDR3 sequence (DNA): TGTGCCAGCAGCGTGCCTCGAGACAGGGGGTTCACAGATACGCAGTATTTT. Encoded protein: CASSVPRDRGFTDTQYF.